One sample yielded the 16 T cell receptor beta chains listed below, sequenced in a study of cytomegalovirus exposure and HLA in healthy donors. Repertoires were generated with immunoSEQ multiplex PCR, while TCRdb's copy carries only in-frame clones and drops some. The profile shows 80,000 to 90,000 clones, approximately 96% of them singletons. The sequenced material came from PBMCs. The receptors originated from a young man in good health and CMV-seronegative.

DNA for the CDR3: TGTGCCAGCAGTGAAGGAAGTTTGGGGGGGGGCCTGGCGGGAGTCTTGTACGAGCAGTACGTC. Protein product: CASSEGSLGGGLAGVLYEQYV. This rearrangement joins TRBV28 to TRBJ2-7, with a weak D call TRBD2 (7 bases). The CDR3 length is 21 residues. Trimming stripped 5 bases from V and 4 bases from J, with 36 bases between. Germline V gene data show CDR1 as MDHEN and CDR2 as SYDVKM.

The genes are TRBV9 and TRBJ2-1; 11 nucleotides match TRBD2. This CDR3 region has 17 residues. Per the germline V gene, CDR1 is SGDLS and CDR2 is YYNGEE. Trimming took 0 bases from V and 7 from J; bases not matched to a gene: 9. CDR3 sequence reads: CASSVEGTSGWQNEQFF. The CDR3 bases are TGTGCCAGCAGCGTAGAAGGGACTAGCGGATGGCAGAATGAGCAGTTCTTC.

The chain is built from TRBV2 and TRBJ2-7, with 7 bases matching TRBD2. Germline V CDR1 and CDR2: SNHLY, FYNNEI. The V segment lost 4 bases and the J segment 5 bases; nucleotides outside the gene matches: 2. This CDR3 has 12 residues. CDR3 in amino acids: CASSVAGDEQYF. Written as DNA, the CDR3 is TGTGCCAGCAGTGTGGCGGGAGACGAGCAGTACTTC.

The chain is built from TRBV5-1 and TRBJ1-1; the match to TRBD1 covers 8 bases. The CDR3 extends over 16 amino acids. CDR1 SGHRS and CDR2 YFSETQ come from the germline V gene. Unmatched junction bases numbered 18, after V lost 3 bases and J lost 11 bases. Written as DNA, the CDR3 is TGCGCCAGCAGCTCCTGGCCATCTTCGGACAGGGCGGATGCTTTCTTT. Its translation: CASSSWPSSDRADAFF.

J is TRBJ1-2 and V is TRBV14; 8 bases agree with TRBD1. The CDR3 totals 16 residues. Germline CDR1 SGHDN, CDR2 FVKESK. The V and J ends lost 5 bases and 2 bases, in that order; junction bases with no gene match: 10. The CDR3 bases are TGTGCCAGCAGCATCTCGACAGGGGACGGAAACTATGGCTACACCTTC. Its translation is CASSISTGDGNYGYTF.

The CDR3 loop is CASSPPGGGPIDTQYF. The CDR3 bases are TGTGCCAGCTCACCACCCGGGGGAGGGCCGATAGATACGCAGTATTTT. The J gene is TRBJ2-3, the V gene TRBV18; 7 nucleotides line up with TRBD2. The J segment lost 5 bases and the V segment lost 0 bases, leaving 8 bases of the junction unmatched. Per germline, CDR1 KGHSH and CDR2 LQKENI. CDR3 size: 16 residues.

The chain couples TRBV6-5 to TRBJ2-7, with 10 bases fitting TRBD2. The CDR3 runs 14 residues. Unmatched junction bases numbered 3, after V lost 2 bases and J lost 5 bases. CDR1 and CDR2 from the germline V gene are MNHEY and SVGAGI. CDR3 in amino acids: CASSYPGLANEQYV. The CDR3 bases are TGTGCCAGCAGTTACCCGGGACTAGCGAACGAGCAGTACGTC.

The chain links TRBV27 to TRBJ1-5, with D possibly TRBD1 on 6 matching bases. The CDR3 has 13 amino acids. Trimming removed 6 bases at V and 7 bases at J, with 13 bases between. Germline-derived CDR1 and CDR2 are MNHEY and SMNVEV (reference sequence). The CDR3 loop is CASSPLRGQPQHF. As DNA, the CDR3 is TGTGCCAGCAGCCCGCTTAGGGGGCAGCCCCAGCATTTT.

This chain uses TRBV27 with TRBJ2-1; 9 bases fit TRBD2. The CDR3 is 15 residues long. Trimming at V came to 5 bases and at J to 8 bases, leaving 10 bases not matched to a gene. CDR1 is MNHEY, CDR2 SMNVEV, per germline (reference sequence). CDR3 in DNA: TGTGCCAGCAGTGGTTTGGGACTAGCAAACGATGAGCAGTTCTTC. Protein product: CASSGLGLANDEQFF.

This sequence joins TRBV28 and TRBJ2-6, with 9 bases fitting TRBD1. Germline lookup yields CDR1 MDHEN and CDR2 SYDVKM. There are 18 residues in the CDR3. V lost 6 bases to trimming and J lost 2 bases; unmatched junction nucleotides: 11. CDR3 in amino acids: CASRPGTGFFPGANVLTF. As DNA, the CDR3 is TGTGCCAGCAGGCCCGGGACAGGGTTTTTCCCTGGGGCCAACGTCCTGACTTTC.

The chain joins TRBV25-1 to TRBJ2-1, with TRBD2 matching over 13 bases. The V and J ends lost 8 bases and 8 bases, in that order; junction bases with no gene match: 3. Looked up from germline, CDR1 is MGHDK and CDR2 is SYGVNS. The CDR3 contains 13 residues. CDR3 bases: TGTGCCAGCGGACTAGCGGGAGTCTATGAGCAGTTCTTC. Translating it yields CASGLAGVYEQFF.

The CDR3 spells CASSDWDRENTGELFF. The CDR3 region has the DNA TGTGCCAGCAGTGATTGGGACAGGGAGAACACCGGGGAGCTGTTTTTT. This chain joins TRBV25-1 and TRBJ2-2, with 9 bases matching TRBD1. The CDR3 spans 16 residues. The V gene end was trimmed by 3 bases and the J gene end by 1 base; junction bases not matched to a gene: 3. Per the germline V gene, CDR1 is MGHDK and CDR2 is SYGVNS.

CDR3 bases: TGTGCCAGCCGAAGGGCGGGGGAGCAGTTCTTC. Protein: CASRRAGEQFF. The rearrangement links TRBV2 to TRBJ2-1; a weak D match, TRBD2 (6 bases). The V end lost 8 bases, the J end lost 10 bases, and 12 bases lay between the germline ends. The CDR3 covers 11 residues. Germline V gene lookup returns CDR1 SNHLY and CDR2 FYNNEI.

The gene calls are TRBV7-9 and TRBJ2-5; no clear D gene. This CDR3 region has 13 residues. Germline CDR1 is SEHNR and CDR2 is FQNEAQ (reference sequence). Trimming pared 1 base from V and 3 bases from J, leaving 6 bases between. CDR3 DNA sequence: TGTGCCAGCAGCTTAGTTGTAGAAGAGACCCAGTACTTC. Its translation: CASSLVVEETQYF.

This sequence joins TRBV6-6 and TRBJ2-7; D possibly corresponds to TRBD1 (5 bases). Germline V gene lookup returns CDR1 MNHNY and CDR2 SVGAGI (reference sequence). The CDR3 has 13 amino acids. The V end lost 6 bases, the J end lost 1 base, and 10 bases lay between the germline ends. This CDR3 reads CASSLDRSYEQYV. DNA for the CDR3: TGTGCCAGCAGCTTAGACAGATCCTACGAGCAGTACGTC.

The chain couples TRBV27 to TRBJ2-7; 9 bases are a match to TRBD1. The V gene's germline CDR1 is MNHEY and CDR2 SMNVEV (reference sequence). The CDR3 runs 15 residues. Trimming took 5 bases from V and 5 from J; bases not matched to a gene: 10. CDR3 sequence reads: CASSQEGTGRHEQYV. CDR3 bases: TGTGCCAGCAGTCAGGAAGGGACAGGGCGCCACGAGCAGTACGTC.